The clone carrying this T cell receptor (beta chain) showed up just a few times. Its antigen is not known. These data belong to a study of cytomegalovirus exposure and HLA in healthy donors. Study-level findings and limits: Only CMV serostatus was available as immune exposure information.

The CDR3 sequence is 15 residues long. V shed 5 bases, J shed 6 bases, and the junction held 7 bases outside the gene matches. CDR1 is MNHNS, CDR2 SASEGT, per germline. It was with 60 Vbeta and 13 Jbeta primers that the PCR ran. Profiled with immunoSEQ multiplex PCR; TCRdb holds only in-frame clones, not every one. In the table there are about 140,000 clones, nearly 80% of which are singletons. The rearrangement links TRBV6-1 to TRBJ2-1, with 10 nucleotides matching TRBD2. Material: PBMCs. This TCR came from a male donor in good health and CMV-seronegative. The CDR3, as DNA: TGTGCCAGCAGTCCTCTAGCGGGGGAAAGCAATGAGCAGTTCTTC. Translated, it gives CASSPLAGESNEQFF.